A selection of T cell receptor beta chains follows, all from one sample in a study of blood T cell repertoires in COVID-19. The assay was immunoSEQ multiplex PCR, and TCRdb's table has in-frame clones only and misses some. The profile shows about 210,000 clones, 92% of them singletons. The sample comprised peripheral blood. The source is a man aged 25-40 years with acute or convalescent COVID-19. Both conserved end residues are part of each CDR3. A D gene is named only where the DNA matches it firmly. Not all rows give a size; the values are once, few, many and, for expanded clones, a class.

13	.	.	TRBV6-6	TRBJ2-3	TGTGCCAGCACCGGGACTTCCACAGATACGCAGTATTTT	CASTGTSTDTQYF
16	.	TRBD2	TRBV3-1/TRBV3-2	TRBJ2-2	TGTGCCAGCAGGCTAGGGACTAGCGGGGGTACCGGGGAGCTGTTTTTT	CASRLGTSGGTGELFF
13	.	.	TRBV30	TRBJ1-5	TGTGCCTGGAGCCAGGGATTGGGTCAGCCCCAGCATTTT	CAWSQGLGQPQHF
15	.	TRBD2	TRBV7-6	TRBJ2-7	TGTGCCAGCAGCTCCGTGGGGGGGGAGGCCTACGAGCAGTACTTC	CASSSVGGEAYEQYF
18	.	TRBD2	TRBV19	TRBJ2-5	TGTGCCAGTAGTGTTTCTAGTCGGGGGGGAGGTTATAAAGAGACCCAGTACTTC	CASSVSSRGGGYKETQYF
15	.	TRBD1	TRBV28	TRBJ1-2	TGTGCCAGCAGGTCCGGGACAGGGGAAGTCTATGGCTACACCTTC	CASRSGTGEVYGYTF
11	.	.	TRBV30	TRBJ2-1	TGTGCCTTGAGCGGGTACAATGAGCAGTTCTTC	CALSGYNEQFF
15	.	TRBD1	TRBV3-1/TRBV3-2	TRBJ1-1	TGTGCCAGCACCCTTACCGGGACAGGGATCACTGAAGCTTTCTTT	CASTLTGTGITEAFF
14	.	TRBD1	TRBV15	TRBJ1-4	TGTGCCACCAGCAGGGGACAGACCCAGGGAAAACTGTTTTTT	CATSRGQTQGKLFF
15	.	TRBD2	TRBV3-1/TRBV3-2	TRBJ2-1	TGTGCCAGCAGCCCGCCCCGCGGGAGGGACAGTGAGCAGTTCTTC	CASSPPRGRDSEQFF
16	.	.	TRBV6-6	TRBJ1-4	TGTGCCAGCAGTCGAACGTTACAGGGCACTAATGAAAAACTGTTTTTT	CASSRTLQGTNEKLFF
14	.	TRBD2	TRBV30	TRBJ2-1	TGTGCCTGGAGTGCCGGACTAGCGTACAATGAGCAGTTCTTC	CAWSAGLAYNEQFF
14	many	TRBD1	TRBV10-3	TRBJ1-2	TGTGCCATCAGTACCCAACAGGGGGCGAGTGGCTACACCTTC	CAISTQQGASGYTF
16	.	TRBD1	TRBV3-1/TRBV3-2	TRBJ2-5	TGTGCCAGCAGCCGCGGAGGCAGGGGGACAGAAGAGACCCAGTACTTC	CASSRGGRGTEETQYF
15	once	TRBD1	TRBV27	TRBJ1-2	TGTGCCAGCAGTAAAACAGGGGGTATCACCTATGGCTACACCTTC	CASSKTGGITYGYTF
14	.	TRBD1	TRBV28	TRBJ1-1	TGTGCCAGCAGACAGGGGGTGAGGAACACTGAAGCTTTCTTT	CASRQGVRNTEAFF
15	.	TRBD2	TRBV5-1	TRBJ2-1	TGCGCCAGCAGCACAAGCGGGGGATCATACAATGAGCAGTTCTTC	CASSTSGGSYNEQFF
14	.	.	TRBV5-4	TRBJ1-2	TGTGCCAGCAGCTTGGACACAGGGATCTATGGCTACACCTTC	CASSLDTGIYGYTF
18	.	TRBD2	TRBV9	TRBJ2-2	TGTGCCAGCAGCGTAGATTTGGGTATAGCGGGACCGACCGGGGAGCTGTTTTTT	CASSVDLGIAGPTGELFF
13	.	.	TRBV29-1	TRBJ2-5	TGCAGCGTTCGAGTAGGGGGAAGAGAGACCCAGTACTTC	CSVRVGGRETQYF
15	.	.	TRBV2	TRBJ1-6	TGTGCCAGCAGTTTCCAACCCGGGTATAATTCACCCCTCCACTTT	CASSFQPGYNSPLHF
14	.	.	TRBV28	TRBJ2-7	TGTGCCAGCAGTTTATCCGGGGGACCCTACGAGCAGTACTTC	CASSLSGGPYEQYF
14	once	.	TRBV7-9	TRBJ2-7	TGTGCCAGCAGCTTATTAGGGGGTTACTACGAGCAGTACTTC	CASSLLGGYYEQYF
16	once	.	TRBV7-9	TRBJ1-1	TGTGCCAGCAGCTTTCGTGACAGTTGGGAAAACACTGAAGCTTTCTTT	CASSFRDSWENTEAFF
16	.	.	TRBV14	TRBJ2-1	TGTGCCAGCAGCCAGAGGCTGCAGATTAGGTCGCATGAGCAGTTCTTC	CASSQRLQIRSHEQFF
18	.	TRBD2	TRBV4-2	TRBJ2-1	TGTGCCAGCAGCCAAGAAGACCAAGGGACTAGCAAGTTAGTCGAGCAGTTCTTC	CASSQEDQGTSKLVEQFF
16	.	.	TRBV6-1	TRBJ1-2	TGTGCCAGCAGTGTGGAAATCTCCCCACTAGTCTATGGCTACACCTTC	CASSVEISPLVYGYTF
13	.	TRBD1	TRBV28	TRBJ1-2	TGTGCCAGCAGTGAGGGACAGCTTTATGGCTACACCTTC	CASSEGQLYGYTF
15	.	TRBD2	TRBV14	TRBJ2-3	TGTGCCAGCAGCCTTGGCGGGAGGGCCGCAGATACGCAGTATTTT	CASSLGGRAADTQYF
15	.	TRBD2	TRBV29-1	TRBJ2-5	TGCAGCGTTGCTAGCGGGAGGCCTACTCGAGAGACCCAGTACTTC	CSVASGRPTRETQYF